This T cell receptor beta chain was sequenced for a study of blood T cell repertoires in COVID-19. Across the whole study: Material from acute and convalescent COVID-19 was sourced from the United States, Italy and Spain. The analysed material was cDNA or gDNA that came from T cells, B-cell-depleted T cells, or PBMCs.

The CDR3 consists of 17 residues. As handled by the study authors: Amplifying reference gene primers gave estimates of nucleated cell counts. Some clones are missing from TCRdb's copy, which holds only in-frame ones; the method was immunoSEQ multiplex PCR. D and trimming come from the DNA, and the V and J calls and clone size come from that table. The data show roughly 280,000 clones, 75% to 90% seen once. The material sequenced was peripheral blood. The sequence came from a woman aged 45 to 65 who had recovered from COVID-19. V and J are TRBV21-1 and TRBJ2-2; the D call TRBD2 from the table was never checked on the DNA. TRBV21-1 is a pseudogene locus. The CDR3 nucleotides read TGTGCCAGCAGCAAAGCGCTGTTAACGGGGGGCCCCGGGGAGCTGTTTTTT. Translation gives CASSKALLTGGPGELFF.